The entry that follows covers one TCR beta chain sequence. The antigen it binds to is not known. Per-base qualities were not stored, and no clone one base away is much larger. The germline V gene yields SGHAT for CDR1 and FQNNGV for CDR2. Between the V and J ends, shortened by 5 bases and 7 bases respectively, the junction contains 15 bases. The CDR3 sequence holds 14 residues, the cysteine and phenylalanine included. Left in the record is the CDR3 DNA by itself, 42 bases read in frame from the first base. The sample belongs to a study of cytomegalovirus exposure and HLA in healthy donors (dated by TCRdb to 2016 to 2017). With respect to the entire study: In an earlier analysis of fewer than 750 of the donors, 276 Gb of sequence data and 100 million or so unique TCR beta sequences from 180 million or so T cells were reported. Typing coverage varied by locus: about 620-630 donors for A, B, C, DRB1 and DQB1; approximately 500 for DQA1; 606 for DPA1; roughly 450 for DPB1. A separate validation cohort of 100 to 150 different subjects was used in addition to the approximately 670-subject first cohort. Donor age, sex, ethnicity and CMV serostatus were compiled alongside the repertoire data. Genome-wide SNP genotypes for about 65% of the 666 donors were used in a later genetic analysis, which treated that subset as a discovery cohort. The study profiled the T cell repertoires of hundreds of subjects by immunosequencing and related them to cytomegalovirus serostatus. Four to six DR-DQ haplotypes were handled as single units for association and clustering, since linkage in the cohort was strong. A later analysis re-examined previously published TCR beta repertoires from over 500 donors and added high-resolution HLA genotyping to investigate patterns of TCR occurrence. The study was designed to test whether signatures of past pathogen exposure could be identified by cataloging public T cell receptors. The study combined high-throughput TCR immunosequencing, statistical association of individual TCRs with disease status, and machine learning to predict cytomegalovirus infection status. Among about 370 genotyped donors of the cohort, an average of about 220,000 unique TCR beta nucleotide sequences was sequenced per donor, of which about 18% were non-productive. HLA typing covered class I and class II loci at four-digit resolution. In the later analysis, no new phenotypic data were used to find candidate immune exposures; instead, reliance was placed on TCR beta sequences and their occurrence across donors. Roughly 320 gigabases of sequencing data and 70 million to 100 million unique TCR sequences made up an early release that covered 640 HLA-typed donors. The genetic ancestry cluster associated with self-reported Caucasian donors included 81% of the roughly 400 genotyped donors. An earlier analysis of fewer than 750 of the donors used high-throughput TCR beta sequencing to judge whether each TCR beta V gene segment behaved as functional or pseudogenic. Every discovery cohort repertoire had been produced on one sequencing platform. Summary of the overall study and its limitations: Some IMGT-functional V segments, including TRBV6-2 and TRBV6-3, could not be told apart with the 87-base-pair reads, so those segments were excluded. Presence/absence analyses assumed roughly uniform sequencing depth across donors, an assumption that may not hold. A later analysis found that most CMV-associated TCR beta chains appeared HLA-restricted, with HLA associations seemingly driven largely by CMV exposure. In a later analysis, TCR association rates were found to vary across HLA loci, with the most associated TCRs seen for DRB1 alleles and the fewest for HLA-C alleles. In this cohort, only TCR beta chains were sequenced, and detectable features were limited by the absence of alpha or paired-chain data. The study gave a list of about 160 TCR beta chains associated with cytomegalovirus. The authors suggested that the approach could potentially be extended to other disease states and immunological phenotypes. Correlated functional status among segregating V segments might reflect linkage disequilibrium, but an unknown experimental factor could not be ruled out. The classifier was reported to diagnose cytomegalovirus status with high specificity and sensitivity in both the original and validation cohorts. Across donors, most TCR sequences were observed very rarely, whereas some public TCRs were present in many individuals. According to a later genetic analysis, donors in an Asian-associated ancestry cluster had fewer N-insertions in productive TCRs than the approximately 610-donor mean. Strong co-occurrence of HLA alleles, especially DR and DQ, made assigning TCR associations to individual alleles difficult. The sequencing pipeline was judged likely to have produced a cluster of highly shared sequence variants as a technical artifact. A later analysis associated 15,000 to 20,000 TCR beta sequences with specific HLA alleles at a false discovery rate of 0.05. A later analysis reported that several top co-occurrence clusters appeared linked to parvovirus B19, influenza, CMV and Epstein-Barr virus. Compared with equally common non-associated chains, HLA-associated TCR beta chains in a later analysis were more clonally expanded and had lower generation probabilities. HLA typing was unavailable for some donors at each locus, so association tests used only the typed subset. CMV serostatus was the only immune exposure information available for the cohort. Three of the identified cytomegalovirus-associated TCR beta chains were confirmed in vitro to be specific for cytomegalovirus antigens. A further reported finding was that TCR beta sequences accurately predicted the HLA-A and HLA-B alleles for most subjects in the first cohort. An earlier analysis of 450 to 750 of the donors showed that most TCR beta V segments appeared in productive rearrangements either about 87% or about 30% of the time, which broadly matched IMGT annotations. A later genetic analysis associated a missense DCLRE1C variant with V-gene and J-gene trimming of TCR beta chains, and an independent cohort replicated the association. Because counts were too low, about 15 rarely observed V segments, including chromosome 9 orphons, were left out of the earlier analysis of 500 to 650 of the donors.

The cohort was made up of around 720 healthy bone marrow donors. At the time of sampling, every cohort member was nominally healthy, though immune exposures that went unrecorded were likely present. The donor tested CMV seronegative, placing the donor among the roughly 340 seronegative members of the cohort. A peripheral blood sample was provided by each donor, and peripheral blood mononuclear cells were used for TCR beta sequencing. Genomic DNA extraction from the blood cell samples was performed with the Qiagen DNeasy Blood Extraction Kit. The library was made by the immunoSEQ multiplex PCR assay. The multiplex PCR relied on a mix of 60 forward primers for TCR Vbeta segments and 13 reverse primers for TCR Jbeta segments. Amplification of the CDR3 region of rearranged TCR beta genes was performed with a multiplex PCR assay on genomic DNA. Amplified TCR beta libraries were sequenced as 87-base-pair reads on the Illumina HiSeq System. In the authors' own workflow: A later analysis counted 75 million to 100 million unique TCR beta chains across the 666 repertoires, and about 10 million of these chains were shared by at least two donors. Raw reads were error-corrected and collapsed into unique sequences by a nearest-neighbor algorithm in which closely related sequences were merged to remove PCR and sequencing errors. Alignment of CDR3 sequences to IMGT reference sequences was used to assign V, D and J gene segments. For a sequence to be retained, at least a six-nucleotide match to both a V gene segment and a J gene segment was required. Rearrangements were called productive when the CDR3 lacked stop codons and stayed in frame with V and J; all others were non-productive. CDR3 was defined by IMGT convention, running from the second conserved V-encoded cysteine to the conserved J-encoded phenylalanine. Sequences without an unambiguous match to a single V gene segment were excluded from the earlier analysis of about 600 of the donors. An earlier analysis of around 600 of the donors classified V segments as functional when productive rearrangements were above 56.7% and as segregating when the standard deviation between donors was above 5%. A statistical classification framework was built for diagnosing cytomegalovirus status from the catalog of TCR beta chain sequences. V and J gene assignment, in a later analysis, came from comparing TCR nucleotide sequences with IMGT/GENE-DB human TR gene sequences. A later analysis assigned CDR3 sequences and most-parsimonious VDJ recombination scenarios with the TCRdist pipeline. A later analysis defined each TCR beta chain by its CDR3 amino acid sequence plus V-gene family, and excluded reads lacking a unique V-gene family. A later analysis removed roughly 590 highly shared, low-generation-probability nucleotide sequences to deal with suspected cross-contamination and a sequencing artifact. For each public chain, a later analysis derived a clonal expansion index from normalized ranks of inferred template counts within each repertoire. In a later analysis, generation probabilities were computed with a VDJ recombination model fitted to out-of-frame rearrangements, and the resulting probabilities were checked against IGoR. In a later analysis, TCR-TCR, TCR-HLA and TCR-CMV co-occurrence was scored with hypergeometric tests, and a repertoire-size bias correction was applied to TCR pairs. In a later analysis, false discovery rates were estimated by permuting HLA or CMV assignments 20 times. In a later analysis, co-occurring TCRs were grouped with DBSCAN, and TCRdist sequence similarity was added when clustering was performed within HLA-allele-positive subsets. Repertoires with fewer than 30,000 or more than 120,000 public chains, plus five repertoires with anomalous nucleotide sharing, were excluded from co-occurrence clustering. TCRdb carries this immuneACCESS record with in-frame sequences only. Its versions omit some clonotypes, under half of them owing to an unresolved V gene in the studies checked, with the rest unexplained. That table supplies the V and J calls and clone size; D and trimming were determined from the DNA. The sample data list 150,000 or so clones, and roughly 80% of these were observed just once. The ten largest clones capture about 2.3% of the sample.

The chain is assembled from TRBV11-2 and TRBJ1-5; a tentative D match to TRBD1 spans 5 bases. Material for sequencing was PBMCs. This sequence was found in a female donor in good health and CMV-seronegative. The nucleotides are TGTGCCAGCAGCACAGGCGGGCGGGGGCAGCCCCAGCATTTT. Its amino acids are CASSTGGRGQPQHF.